The 5 T cell receptor beta chains presented below share a single source sample, sequenced in a study of beta chain features in type 1 diabetes. General study points: In all four CD4+ subsets, TCRB CDR3 length was significantly, moderately reduced in type 1 diabetes.

Isolated RNA was reverse transcribed in full, so expressed TCRB transcripts were sequenced. Assay used: immunoSEQ multiplex PCR; TCRdb lists only in-frame clones, some missing. The table records around 690,000 clones, around 12% of them present only once. What these receptors recognize is not known. Sequenced sample: naive CD4+ T cells from blood. All receptors come from a man aged 25 to 40 with type 1 diabetes.

The chain is built from TRBV28 and TRBJ2-3, with D possibly being TRBD1 (6 bases). Per germline, CDR1 MDHEN and CDR2 SYDVKM. Deletions cut 5 bases from V and 1 base from J, with 16 bases between. The CDR3 is 16 residues long. As DNA, the CDR3 is TGTGCCAGCAGTCCCGTTACAGGGTTTCGCACAGATACGCAGTATTTT. Protein product: CASSPVTGFRTDTQYF.

The chain uses TRBV19 and TRBJ2-7; 12 bases match TRBD1. Trimming cost V 6 bases and J 7 bases; bases outside gene matches: 10. Germline loops: CDR1 LNHDA, CDR2 SQIVND (reference sequence). CDR3 size: 15 residues. This CDR3 is CASSGTGGSSWEQYF. The CDR3 region has the DNA TGTGCCAGTAGCGGGACAGGGGGCTCGAGTTGGGAGCAGTACTTC. Full variable domain (outside the CDR3, taken from reference TRBV19 and TRBJ2-7): DGGITQSPKYLFRKEGQNVTLSCEQNLNHDAMYWYRQDPGQGLRLIYYSQIVNDFQKGDIAEGYSVSREKKESFPLTVTSAQKNPTAFYLCASSGTGGSSWEQYFGPGTRLTVT.

The J gene is TRBJ2-7, the V gene TRBV18, with a possible D match to TRBD1 (6 bases). The V gene lost 4 bases and the J gene lost 6 bases, with 13 bases spanning the gap. This CDR3 comprises 13 residues. Looked up from germline, CDR1 is KGHSH and CDR2 is LQKENI. Here the CDR3 reads CASSLTTGFEQYF. The CDR3 DNA follows: TGTGCCAGCTCACTAACTACAGGGTTCGAGCAGTACTTC.

V usage is TRBV4-3 and J usage is TRBJ1-4; no definite D call. Germline V gene data show CDR1 as LGHNA and CDR2 as YSLEER. CDR3 length equals 15 residues. Deletions cut 2 bases from V and 10 bases from J, with 17 bases between. The CDR3 loop is CASSQQIGGSGKLFF. As DNA, the CDR3 is TGCGCCAGCAGCCAACAAATCGGTGGCTCGGGAAAACTGTTTTTT.

This clone appeared a few times. The chain combines TRBV7-2 with TRBJ2-4, with D possibly called TRBD1 or TRBD2 (6 bases each). The V end was cut by 3 bases, the J end by 9 bases, with 9 bases between. CDR3 length: 12 residues. CDR1 is SGHTA and CDR2 is FQGNSA in the germline V gene. CDR3 amino acids: CASSFGGGIQYF. CDR3 nucleotide sequence: TGTGCCAGCAGCTTCGGGGGCGGCATTCAGTACTTC.